Listed below are T cell receptor beta chains from one sample, sequenced in a study of T cell responses to AZD1222 COVID-19 vaccine. Clones were read by immunoSEQ multiplex PCR, and TCRdb kept only the in-frame ones, dropping some. The sample lists some 200,000 clones; almost 95% were seen once. The specimen was peripheral blood, collected on day 0 of AZD1222 vaccination. The receptors originated from an adult in good health. Both conserved end residues are part of each CDR3. A D gene is named only where the DNA matches it firmly. Clone size is shown for a subset of rows, as once, few, many or a class of expanded clone.

D: -; size: -; J: TRBJ2-7; V: TRBV29-1; DNA: TGCAGCGTTGCACAGTGGGGGAGTCGCTACGAGCAGTACTTC; CDR3: CSVAQWGSRYEQYF
D: -; size: -; J: TRBJ1-1; V: TRBV28; DNA: TGTGCCAGCAGACCCGGACAGTTGAACACTGAAGCTTTCTTT; CDR3: CASRPGQLNTEAFF
D: -; size: -; J: TRBJ2-7; V: TRBV5-1; DNA: TGCGCCAGCAGCTGGGATGGTGACGGTTCCGACGAGCAGTACTTC; CDR3: CASSWDGDGSDEQYF
D: -; size: -; J: TRBJ1-1; V: TRBV7-9; DNA: TGTGCCAGCAGCTTCCCTGGAGCTGGGGCAGACGCTTTCTTT; CDR3: CASSFPGAGADAFF
D: -; size: -; J: TRBJ1-3; V: TRBV6-5; DNA: TGTGCCAGCCGGGGGGGGGCGGAAGGAAACACCATATATTTT; CDR3: CASRGGAEGNTIYF
D: -; size: -; J: TRBJ1-4; V: TRBV5-5; DNA: TGTGCCAGCAGCAGGAGGGACCGCTACGGGGAAAAACTGTTTTTT; CDR3: CASSRRDRYGEKLFF
D: -; size: -; J: TRBJ1-1; V: TRBV19; DNA: TGTGCCAGTAGTATTACGGGGGCGCAGAACACTGAAGCTTTCTTT; CDR3: CASSITGAQNTEAFF
D: -; size: -; J: TRBJ1-2; V: TRBV6-2/TRBV6-3; DNA: TGTGCCAGCAGTTACGACCAGAGCTATGGCTACACCTTC; CDR3: CASSYDQSYGYTF
D: TRBD2; size: -; J: TRBJ2-2; V: TRBV2; DNA: TGTGCCAGCAGTGCACTAGCGAACGGGGAGCTGTTTTTT; CDR3: CASSALANGELFF
D: TRBD1; size: -; J: TRBJ1-2; V: TRBV5-1; DNA: TGCGCCAGCAGCTTGGAGTCAGGGGGCTATGGCTACACCTTC; CDR3: CASSLESGGYGYTF
D: -; size: -; J: TRBJ1-3; V: TRBV7-2; DNA: TGTGCCAGCAGCTTAGTTGGCCTGGGAAGAAATGGAAACACCATATATTTT; CDR3: CASSLVGLGRNGNTIYF
D: -; size: -; J: TRBJ1-1; V: TRBV9; DNA: TGTGCCAGCAGCGACCCGAACACTGAAGCTTTCTTT; CDR3: CASSDPNTEAFF
D: TRBD2; size: -; J: TRBJ2-2; V: TRBV7-9; DNA: TGTGCCAGCAGCTTAAGGCTAGCGGGAGGGCGATCGAACACCGGGGAGCTGTTTTTT; CDR3: CASSLRLAGGRSNTGELFF
D: -; size: -; J: TRBJ2-1; V: TRBV18; DNA: TGTGCCAGCTCACCACGGGAGGAGAGCTCCTACAATGAGCAGTTCTTC; CDR3: CASSPREESSYNEQFF
D: TRBD1; size: -; J: TRBJ2-7; V: TRBV4-2; DNA: TGTGCCAGCAGCCAAGATTGGGACAGGGGGTACGAGCAGTACTTC; CDR3: CASSQDWDRGYEQYF
D: -; size: -; J: TRBJ1-4; V: TRBV10-2; DNA: TGCGCCAGCAGAACGGGACTGCCCAGGGAAAAACTGTTTTTT; CDR3: CASRTGLPREKLFF
D: TRBD1; size: -; J: TRBJ1-5; V: TRBV13; DNA: TGTGCCAGCAGCCTTGGACAGGGAACGATTGCCCAGCCCCAGCATTTT; CDR3: CASSLGQGTIAQPQHF
D: TRBD2; size: -; J: TRBJ2-3; V: TRBV5-4; DNA: TGTGCCAGCAGCCCCGGGGGGAGCGTAGATACGCAGTATTTT; CDR3: CASSPGGSVDTQYF
D: -; size: -; J: TRBJ2-7; V: TRBV10-1; DNA: TGCGCCAGCAGAGAAGGACCGGACGCGGTCTACGAGCAGTACTTC; CDR3: CASREGPDAVYEQYF
D: -; size: once; J: TRBJ1-1; V: TRBV27; DNA: TGTGCCAGCAGTTCACAGGGAGGGGGCACTGAAGCTTTCTTT; CDR3: CASSSQGGGTEAFF
D: TRBD1; size: once; J: TRBJ2-7; V: TRBV19; DNA: TGTGCCAGCGGGACAGGGGACGAGCAGTACTTC; CDR3: CASGTGDEQYF
D: -; size: -; J: TRBJ2-7; V: TRBV5-6; DNA: TGTGCCAGCAGCTTGGATAGGCTGCGACTTTCCAATCTCGAGCAGTACTTC; CDR3: CASSLDRLRLSNLEQYF
D: -; size: -; J: TRBJ1-5; V: TRBV18; DNA: TGTGCCAGCTCACCACGCAGGGTAGGCAATCAGCCCCAGCATTTT; CDR3: CASSPRRVGNQPQHF
D: -; size: -; J: TRBJ2-1; V: TRBV4-1; DNA: TGCGCCAGCAGCCAGGGCAGGGGATACAATGAGCAGTTCTTC; CDR3: CASSQGRGYNEQFF
D: -; size: once; J: TRBJ1-1; V: TRBV30; DNA: TGTGCCTGGAGCCTGACTCGGGGCACTGAAGCTTTCTTT; CDR3: CAWSLTRGTEAFF
D: -; size: -; J: TRBJ1-5; V: TRBV23-1; DNA: TGCGCCAGCAGCGTAGGTCAGCCCCAGCATTTT; CDR3: CASSVGQPQHF
D: -; size: -; J: TRBJ1-5; V: TRBV12-3/TRBV12-4; DNA: TGTGCCAGCAGACTGGAGGCTAATCAGCCCCAGCATTTT; CDR3: CASRLEANQPQHF
D: -; size: -; J: TRBJ2-7; V: TRBV19; DNA: TGTGCCAGTAGGGTCGCGGGCGGGCTATCCTACGAGCAGTACTTC; CDR3: CASRVAGGLSYEQYF
D: -; size: -; J: TRBJ1-4; V: TRBV28; DNA: TGTGCCAGCAGTTTGCGAGTTGGGGATGAAAAACTGTTTTTT; CDR3: CASSLRVGDEKLFF
D: -; size: -; J: TRBJ2-2; V: TRBV5-4; DNA: TGTGCCAGCAGCTTGGCGGGGGACACCGGGGAGCTGTTTTTT; CDR3: CASSLAGDTGELFF
D: -; size: -; J: TRBJ1-1; V: TRBV18; DNA: TGTGCCAGCTCACCCTCTCAGGGAGGGACTGAAGCTTTCTTT; CDR3: CASSPSQGGTEAFF
D: -; size: -; J: TRBJ1-2; V: TRBV5-4; DNA: TGTGCCAGCAGCTTGGTCGGGGGATATGGTGGCTACACCTTC; CDR3: CASSLVGGYGGYTF
D: -; size: -; J: TRBJ1-4; V: TRBV18; DNA: TGTGCCAGCTCAGATACCCCTCAGGGTAATGAAAAACTGTTTTTT; CDR3: CASSDTPQGNEKLFF